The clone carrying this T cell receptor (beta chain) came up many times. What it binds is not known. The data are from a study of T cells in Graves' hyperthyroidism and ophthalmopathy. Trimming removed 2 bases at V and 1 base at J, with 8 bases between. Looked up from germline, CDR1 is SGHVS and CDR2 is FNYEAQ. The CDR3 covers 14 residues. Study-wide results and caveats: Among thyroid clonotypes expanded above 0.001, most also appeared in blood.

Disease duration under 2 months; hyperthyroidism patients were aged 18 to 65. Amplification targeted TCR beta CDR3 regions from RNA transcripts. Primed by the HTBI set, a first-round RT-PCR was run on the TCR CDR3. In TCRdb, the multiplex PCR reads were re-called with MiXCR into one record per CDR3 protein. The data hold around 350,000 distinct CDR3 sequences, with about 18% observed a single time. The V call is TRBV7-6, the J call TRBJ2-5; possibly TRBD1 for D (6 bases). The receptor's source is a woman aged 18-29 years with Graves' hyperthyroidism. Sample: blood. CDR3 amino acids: CASSLWGPQETQYF. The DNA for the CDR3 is TGTGCCAGCAGCTTATGGGGGCCCCAAGAGACCCAGTACTTC.